A single sample gave rise to the 15 T cell receptor beta chains below, sequenced in a study of shared clonotypes between healthy human individuals. Only in-frame clones appear in the TCRdb table, and some are missing; sequencing was by immunoSEQ multiplex PCR. The top ten hold 0.39% of the sample, which has 2 million to 2.5 million clones, approximately 95% seen once. The material sequenced was naive CD4+ T cells from PBMCs. Subset denoted: CD45RA+ positively selected. The source is a young man in good health. Some clones in this sample may be carry-over from other donors' samples.

The chain links TRBV30 to TRBJ1-5, with no clear D. Trimming left V 1 base short and J 9 bases short, with 10 bases between. CDR3 length: 12 residues. CDR1 is GTSNPN, CDR2 SVGIG, per germline (reference sequence). CDR3 nucleotide sequence: TGTGCCTGGAGTGGCCCCGGCGGGCCCCAGCATTTT. Amino acid sequence: CAWSGPGGPQHF.

The chain has TRBV7-9 and TRBJ1-3; TRBD1 agrees at 7 bases. The CDR3 length is 15 residues. J was trimmed by 2 bases and V by 5 bases; bases with no gene match: 6. Germline values: CDR1 SEHNR, CDR2 FQNEAQ (reference sequence). The CDR3 nucleotides are TGTGCCAGCAGCAGCGGGACAGCCGCTGGAAACACCATATATTTT. Encoded protein: CASSSGTAAGNTIYF.

The rearrangement uses TRBV2 and TRBJ1-1, with D unresolved. The germline gives CDR1 SNHLY, CDR2 FYNNEI. This CDR3 contains 14 residues. Deletions cut 3 bases from V and 1 base from J, with 9 bases between. The DNA for the CDR3 is TGTGCCAGCAGTGATGAGGCAGGGAACACTGAAGCTTTCTTT. It yields the protein CASSDEAGNTEAFF.

The chain combines TRBV5-4 with TRBJ1-3; D may be TRBD1 (5 bases). Germline assignment: CDR1 SGHNT and CDR2 YYREEE (reference sequence). V gave up 7 bases and J gave up 3 bases, with 20 bases separating them. This CDR3 region has 16 residues. The CDR3 sequence is CASGREGNSIGNTIYF. The CDR3 DNA follows: TGTGCCAGCGGACGGGAGGGGAATTCGATTGGAAACACCATATATTTT.

This clone was observed a handful of times. The chain links TRBV7-9 to TRBJ1-2; D is ambiguous. V was shortened by 2 bases and J by 7 bases, with 8 bases between the two germline ends. The CDR3 contains 12 residues. Germline assignment: CDR1 SEHNR and CDR2 FQNEAQ (reference sequence). The CDR3 spells CASSLTWAGYTF. CDR3 bases: TGTGCCAGCAGCTTAACTTGGGCTGGCTACACCTTC.

This clone was detected only once. The rearrangement joins TRBV6-4 to TRBJ2-6; the match to TRBD1 covers 9 bases. The length of the CDR3 is 17 residues. V lost 4 bases to trimming and J lost 1 base; unmatched junction nucleotides: 5. Germline V gene lookup returns CDR1 MRHNA and CDR2 SNTAGT. The CDR3 sequence is CASSAGTGTSGANVLTF. In DNA, the CDR3 is TGTGCCAGCAGTGCCGGGACAGGGACTTCTGGGGCCAACGTCCTGACTTTC.

This chain's CDR3 is CASSRNRDRGGEQYF. The CDR3 DNA is TGTGCCAGCTCCCGCAACCGGGACAGGGGGGGCGAGCAGTACTTC. This rearrangement joins TRBV18 to TRBJ2-7; TRBD1 aligns across 11 bases. The CDR3 runs 15 residues. The germline V gene has CDR1 KGHSH and CDR2 LQKENI. After removal of 6 bases from V and 6 bases from J, the junction contained 10 bases not matched to a gene.

The V call is TRBV7-2, the J call TRBJ2-7; TRBD2 aligns across 16 bases. Germline trimming cut 2 bases from V and 1 base from J; bases unmatched to any gene: 8. The germline CDR1 and CDR2 sequences are SGHTA and FQGNSA. This CDR3 region has 19 residues. The CDR3 DNA sequence: TGTGCCAGCAGCTTAAGAGCGGGACTAGCGGGAGGGGAATCCTACGAGCAGTACTTC. The encoded protein is CASSLRAGLAGGESYEQYF.

This sequence joins TRBV28 and TRBJ1-5, with D maybe TRBD1 (6 bases). Trimming stripped 7 bases from V and 2 bases from J, with 18 bases between. This CDR3 is 16 amino acids long. Germline lookup yields CDR1 MDHEN and CDR2 SYDVKM. This chain's CDR3 is CASTSGDLTGNQPQHF. The CDR3 DNA is TGTGCCAGCACCTCAGGGGATTTAACAGGCAATCAGCCCCAGCATTTT.

In regard to this clone: Other DNA sequences in the same sample also yield this CDR3. J is TRBJ1-4 and V is TRBV5-1; D is undetermined. Germline CDR1 reads SGHRS; CDR2 reads YFSETQ. V dropped 4 bases and J dropped 0 bases, with 7 bases sitting between them. The CDR3 has 14 amino acids. This chain's CDR3 is CASSPDATNEKLFF. The DNA for the CDR3 is TGCGCCAGCAGCCCGGATGCAACTAATGAAAAACTGTTTTTT.

This rearrangement joins TRBV14 to TRBJ2-1, with D perhaps given as TRBD1 or TRBD2 (5 bases each). V was cut by 2 bases and J by 7 bases, with 18 bases left in between. In germline, CDR1 is SGHDN, CDR2 FVKESK. The CDR3 sequence is 16 residues long. The CDR3 DNA sequence: TGTGCCAGCAGCCAATGGGGGACCCGGTTTTTGAATGAGCAGTTCTTC. It is translated as CASSQWGTRFLNEQFF.

CDR3: CASSFGGANGELFF. CDR3 DNA: TGCGCCAGCAGCTTTGGGGGAGCGAACGGGGAGCTGTTTTTT. J is TRBJ2-2 and V is TRBV5-1, with D perhaps TRBD1 or TRBD2 (5 bases each). Trimming removed 2 bases at V and 7 bases at J, with 12 bases between. CDR3 length: 14 residues. Germline CDR1 SGHRS, CDR2 YFSETQ.

V is TRBV28 and J is TRBJ2-5; D gene unclear. The germline CDR1 and CDR2 sequences are MDHEN and SYDVKM. V was trimmed by 6 bases and J by 0 bases, leaving 17 bases between them. The CDR3 has 16 amino acids. The chain's CDR3 is CASRSPGRSYQETQYF. In DNA form, the CDR3 reads TGTGCCAGCAGGTCACCCGGCAGATCTTACCAAGAGACCCAGTACTTC. The complete variable domain, with remaining parts taken from reference TRBV28 and TRBJ2-5, reads DVKVTQSSRYLVKRTGEKVFLECVQDMDHENMFWYRQDPGLGLRLIYFSYDVKMKEKGDIPEGYSVSREKKERFSLILESASTNQTSMYLCASRSPGRSYQETQYFGPGTRLLVL.

The V gene is TRBV7-3, the J gene TRBJ2-2; D is possibly TRBD2 (5 bases). Germline CDR1 and CDR2: SGHTA and FQGTGA. The CDR3 spans 14 residues. The V end was cut by 4 bases, the J end by 6 bases, with 12 bases between. The chain's CDR3 is CASSSPRRAGELFF. CDR3 coding DNA: TGTGCCAGCAGCTCCCCCAGGCGGGCCGGGGAGCTGTTTTTT.

The J gene is TRBJ2-7, the V gene TRBV7-2; the match to TRBD1 covers 11 bases. Germline V gives CDR1 SGHTA, CDR2 FQGNSA. V gave up 5 bases and J gave up 5 bases; unmatched junction bases: 8. CDR3 size: 15 residues. The CDR3 nucleotides read TGTGCCAGCAGCCCGGACAGGGGGCCTTCCGACGAGCAGTACTTC. As protein: CASSPDRGPSDEQYF.